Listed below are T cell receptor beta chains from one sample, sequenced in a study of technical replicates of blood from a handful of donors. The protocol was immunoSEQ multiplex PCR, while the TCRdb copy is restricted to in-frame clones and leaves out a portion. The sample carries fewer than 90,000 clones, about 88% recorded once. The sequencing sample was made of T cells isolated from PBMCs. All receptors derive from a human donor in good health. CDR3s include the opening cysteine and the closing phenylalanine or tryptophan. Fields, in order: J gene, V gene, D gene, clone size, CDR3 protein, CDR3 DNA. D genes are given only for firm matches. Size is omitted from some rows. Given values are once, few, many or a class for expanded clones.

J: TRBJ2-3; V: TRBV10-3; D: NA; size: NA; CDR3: CAISEKDFTDTQYF; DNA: TGTGCCATCAGTGAAAAGGACTTCACAGATACGCAGTATTTT
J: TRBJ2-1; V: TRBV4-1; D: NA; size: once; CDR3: CASSQDLDTGYNEQFF; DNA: TGCGCCAGCAGCCAAGATCTGGACACCGGCTACAATGAGCAGTTCTTC
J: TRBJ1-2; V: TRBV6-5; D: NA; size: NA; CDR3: CASREGERGYTF; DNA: TGTGCCAGCAGAGAGGGGGAGCGTGGCTACACCTTC
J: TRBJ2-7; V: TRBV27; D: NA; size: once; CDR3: CASSLVAIGTEQYF; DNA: TGTGCCAGCAGTTTAGTAGCGATTGGTACCGAGCAGTACTTC
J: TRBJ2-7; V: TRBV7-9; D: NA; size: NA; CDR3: CASSYQTYEQYF; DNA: TGTGCCAGCAGTTACCAGACCTACGAGCAGTACTTC
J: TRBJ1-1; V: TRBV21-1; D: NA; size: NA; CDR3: CASSKQGGNTEAFF; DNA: TGTGCCAGCAGCAAACAGGGGGGTAACACTGAAGCTTTCTTT
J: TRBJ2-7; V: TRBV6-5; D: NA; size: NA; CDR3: CASSVTGGSYEQYF; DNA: TGTGCCAGCAGTGTTACAGGCGGATCCTACGAGCAGTACTTC
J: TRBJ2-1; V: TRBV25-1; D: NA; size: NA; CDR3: CASRAGLEQFF; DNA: TGTGCCAGTAGGGCGGGGCTCGAGCAGTTCTTC
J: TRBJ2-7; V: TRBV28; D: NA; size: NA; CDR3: CASSTGVEREQYF; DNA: TGTGCCAGCAGTACGGGAGTCGAACGCGAGCAGTACTTC
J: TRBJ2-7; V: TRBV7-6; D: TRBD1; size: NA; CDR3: CASSLQGASYEQYF; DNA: TGTGCCAGCAGCTTACAGGGGGCATCCTACGAGCAGTACTTC
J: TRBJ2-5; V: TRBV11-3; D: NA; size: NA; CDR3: CASSAVETQYF; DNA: TGTGCCAGCAGCGCCGTAGAAACCCAGTACTTC
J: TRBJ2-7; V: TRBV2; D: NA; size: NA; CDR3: CASTGPPTEQYF; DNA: TGTGCCAGCACAGGTCCCCCGACCGAGCAGTACTTC
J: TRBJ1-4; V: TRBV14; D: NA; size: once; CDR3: CASSQDGEARLSTNEKLFF; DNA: TGTGCCAGCAGCCAAGATGGGGAGGCCCGGCTTTCAACTAATGAAAAACTGTTTTTT
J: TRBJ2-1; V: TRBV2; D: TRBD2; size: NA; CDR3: CASSEVLAGNKNEQFF; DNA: TGTGCCAGCAGTGAAGTACTAGCGGGAAATAAGAATGAGCAGTTCTTC
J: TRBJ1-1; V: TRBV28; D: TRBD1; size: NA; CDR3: CASSHPGTGTNTEAFF; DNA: TGTGCCAGCAGTCATCCCGGGACAGGGACGAACACTGAAGCTTTCTTT
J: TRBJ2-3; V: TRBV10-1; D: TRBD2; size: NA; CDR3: CASSDPGTSGNTDTQYF; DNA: TGCGCCAGCAGTGACCCCGGGACTAGCGGGAATACAGATACGCAGTATTTT
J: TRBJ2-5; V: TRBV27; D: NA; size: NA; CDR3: CASSLGRQETQYF; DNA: TGTGCCAGCAGTTTGGGCAGACAAGAGACCCAGTACTTC
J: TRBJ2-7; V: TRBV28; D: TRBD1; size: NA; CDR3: CASSLGQGGYEQYF; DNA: TGTGCCAGCAGTCTTGGACAGGGGGGGTACGAGCAGTACTTC
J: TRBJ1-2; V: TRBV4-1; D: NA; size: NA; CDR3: CASSQVGALNGYTF; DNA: TGCGCCAGCAGCCAAGTAGGGGCGCTAAATGGCTACACCTTC
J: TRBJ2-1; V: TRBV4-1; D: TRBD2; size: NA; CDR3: CASSQGTRGGNEQFF; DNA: TGCGCCAGCAGCCAGGGGACTAGGGGAGGCAATGAGCAGTTCTTC
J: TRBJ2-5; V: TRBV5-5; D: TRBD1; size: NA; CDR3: CASYQLLQGKETQYF; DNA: TGTGCCAGCTACCAGCTCCTACAGGGGAAAGAGACCCAGTACTTC
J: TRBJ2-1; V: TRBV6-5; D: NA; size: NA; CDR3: CASSAGHNEQFF; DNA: TGTGCCAGCAGTGCGGGGCACAATGAGCAGTTCTTC
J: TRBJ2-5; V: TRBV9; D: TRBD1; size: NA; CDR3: CASSVHTGQGGETQYF; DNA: TGTGCCAGCAGCGTGCACACGGGACAGGGTGGCGAGACCCAGTACTTC
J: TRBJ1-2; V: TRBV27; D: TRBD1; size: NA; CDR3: CASRLQGAFYGYTF; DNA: TGTGCCAGCAGATTACAGGGGGCGTTCTATGGCTACACCTTC
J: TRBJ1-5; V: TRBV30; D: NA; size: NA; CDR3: CAWSSGYGNQPQHF; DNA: TGTGCCTGGAGTTCAGGGTATGGCAATCAGCCCCAGCATTTT
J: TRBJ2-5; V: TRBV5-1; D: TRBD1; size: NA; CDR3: CASSFNAGGQETQYF; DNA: TGCGCCAGCAGCTTTAACGCAGGGGGACAAGAGACCCAGTACTTC
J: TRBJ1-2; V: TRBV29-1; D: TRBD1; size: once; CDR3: CSVDHRGLYGYTF; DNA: TGCAGCGTTGACCATAGGGGGCTCTATGGCTACACCTTC
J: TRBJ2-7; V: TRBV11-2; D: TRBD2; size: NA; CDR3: CASSLLAGYEQYF; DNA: TGTGCCAGCAGCTTACTAGCGGGTTACGAGCAGTACTTC
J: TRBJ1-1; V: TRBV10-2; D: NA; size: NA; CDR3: CASKGGAEAFF; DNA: TGCGCCAGCAAGGGGGGGGCTGAAGCTTTCTTT
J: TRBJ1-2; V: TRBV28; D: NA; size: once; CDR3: CASSVGHNYGYTF; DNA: TGTGCCAGCAGTGTCGGACATAACTATGGCTACACCTTC
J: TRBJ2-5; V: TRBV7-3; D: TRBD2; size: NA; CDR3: CASSLNGLAGAETQYF; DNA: TGTGCCAGCAGCTTAAACGGACTAGCGGGAGCGGAGACCCAGTACTTC
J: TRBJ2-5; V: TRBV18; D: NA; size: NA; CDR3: CASSHTETTEETQYF; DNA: TGTGCCAGCTCTCACACAGAGACTACCGAAGAGACCCAGTACTTC
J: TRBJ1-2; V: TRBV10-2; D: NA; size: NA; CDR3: CASNIGQGVGYTF; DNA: TGCGCCAGCAATATCGGCCAGGGTGTGGGCTACACCTTC
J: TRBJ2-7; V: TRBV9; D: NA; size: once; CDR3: CASSVVGSGTYEQYF; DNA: TGTGCCAGCAGCGTAGTCGGCAGCGGCACCTACGAGCAGTACTTC
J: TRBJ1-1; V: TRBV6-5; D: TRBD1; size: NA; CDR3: CASSYPYRGGTEAFF; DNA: TGTGCCAGCAGTTACCCCTACAGGGGAGGAACTGAAGCTTTCTTT
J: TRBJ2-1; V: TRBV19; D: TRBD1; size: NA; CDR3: CASKYQGAGYNEQFF; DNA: TGTGCCAGTAAATATCAGGGGGCAGGCTACAATGAGCAGTTCTTC
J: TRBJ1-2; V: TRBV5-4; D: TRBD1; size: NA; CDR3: CASSPQGVETNYGYTF; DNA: TGTGCCAGCAGCCCGCAGGGGGTAGAAACGAACTATGGCTACACCTTC